This entry features one TCR beta chain sequence. Its specificity is unknown. This record comes from a study of Ad26.COV2.S vaccination and SARS-CoV-2 variants. Study overall: Ad26.COV2.S was injected intramuscularly once or twice, 56 days apart.

Method: immunoSEQ multiplex PCR; TCRdb's copy keeps in-frame clones and lacks some. The repertoire holds 300,000 to 400,000 clones, with approximately 87% as singletons. General study results and limits: Total T cell responses may have been underestimated by the TCR breadth and depth analyses.

Treatment here: 19 received Ad26.COV2.S at low or high dose, single or two shots; a few received placebo; per-sample allocation not given. Material that was analyzed had been drawn on day 63 after the first vaccine or placebo injection. The V gene's germline CDR1 is LGHDT and CDR2 YNNKEL (reference sequence). The V gene lost 6 bases and the J gene lost 1 base, with 9 bases spanning the gap. The length of the CDR3 is 13 residues. The sequencing used peripheral blood, collected in a trial of Ad26.COV2.S vaccine versus placebo. The chain recombines TRBV3-1 (or the pseudogene TRBV3-2) with TRBJ1-1, with D unresolved. The clonotype was recovered from a person between 18 and 60 years old who received the Ad26.COV2.S COVID-19 vaccine or a placebo. In DNA, the CDR3 is TGTGCCAGCAGTCCAAGGACGAACACTGAAGCTTTCTTT. It codes for CASSPRTNTEAFF.